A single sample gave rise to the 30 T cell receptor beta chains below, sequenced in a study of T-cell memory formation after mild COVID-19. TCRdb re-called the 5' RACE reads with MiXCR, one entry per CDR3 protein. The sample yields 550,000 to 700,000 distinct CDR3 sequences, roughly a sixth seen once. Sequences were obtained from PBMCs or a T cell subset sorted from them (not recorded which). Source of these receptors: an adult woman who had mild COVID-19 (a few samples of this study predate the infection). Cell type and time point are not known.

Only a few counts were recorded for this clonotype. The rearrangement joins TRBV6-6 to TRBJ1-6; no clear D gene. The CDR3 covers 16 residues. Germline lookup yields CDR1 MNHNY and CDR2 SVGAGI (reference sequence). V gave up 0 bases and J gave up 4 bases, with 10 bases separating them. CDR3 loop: CASSYSSQNYNSPLHF. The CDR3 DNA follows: TGTGCCAGCAGTTACTCGAGCCAGAATTATAATTCACCCCTCCACTTT.

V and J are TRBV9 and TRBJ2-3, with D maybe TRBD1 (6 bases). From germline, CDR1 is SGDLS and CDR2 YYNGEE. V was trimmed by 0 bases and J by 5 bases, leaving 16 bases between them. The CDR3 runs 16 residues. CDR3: CASSVDSGVRGDTQYF. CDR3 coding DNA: TGTGCCAGCAGCGTAGACTCTGGGGTCAGGGGAGATACGCAGTATTTT.

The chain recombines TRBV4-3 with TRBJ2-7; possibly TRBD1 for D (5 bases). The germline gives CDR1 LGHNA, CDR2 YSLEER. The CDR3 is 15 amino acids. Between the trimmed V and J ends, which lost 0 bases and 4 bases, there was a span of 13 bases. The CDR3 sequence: CASSQDGAGKYEQYF. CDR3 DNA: TGCGCCAGCAGCCAAGATGGGGCAGGGAAATACGAGCAGTACTTC.

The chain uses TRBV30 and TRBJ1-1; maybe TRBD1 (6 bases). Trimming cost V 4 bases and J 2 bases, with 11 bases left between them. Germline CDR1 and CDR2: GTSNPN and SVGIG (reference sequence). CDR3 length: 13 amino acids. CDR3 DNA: TGTGCCTGGAAGAGACAGGCCAACACTGAAGCTTTCTTT. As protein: CAWKRQANTEAFF.

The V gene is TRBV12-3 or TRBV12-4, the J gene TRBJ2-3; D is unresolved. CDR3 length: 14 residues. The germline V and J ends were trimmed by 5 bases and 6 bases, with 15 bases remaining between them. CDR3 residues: CASSPMGAGDTQYF. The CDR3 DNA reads TGTGCCAGCAGTCCCATGGGCGCTGGGGATACGCAGTATTTT.

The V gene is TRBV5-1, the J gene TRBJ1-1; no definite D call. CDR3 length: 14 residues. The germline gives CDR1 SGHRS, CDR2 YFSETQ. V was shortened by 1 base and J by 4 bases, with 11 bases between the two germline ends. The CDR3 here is CASSLPSIGTEAFF. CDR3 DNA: TGCGCCAGCAGCTTGCCCTCAATTGGCACTGAAGCTTTCTTT.

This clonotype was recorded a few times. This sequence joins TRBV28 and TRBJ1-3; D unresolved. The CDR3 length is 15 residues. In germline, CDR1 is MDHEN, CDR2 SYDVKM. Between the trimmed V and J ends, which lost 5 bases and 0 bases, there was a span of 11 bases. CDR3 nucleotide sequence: TGTGCCAGCAGTCAGATCATTAACTCTGGAAACACCATATATTTT. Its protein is CASSQIINSGNTIYF.

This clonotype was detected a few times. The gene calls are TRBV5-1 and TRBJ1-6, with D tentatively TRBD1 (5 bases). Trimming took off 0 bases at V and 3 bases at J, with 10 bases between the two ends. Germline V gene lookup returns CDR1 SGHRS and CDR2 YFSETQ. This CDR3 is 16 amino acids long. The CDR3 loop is CASSLAGARYNSPLHF. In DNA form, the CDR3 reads TGCGCCAGCAGCTTGGCCGGGGCCCGCTATAATTCACCCCTCCACTTT.

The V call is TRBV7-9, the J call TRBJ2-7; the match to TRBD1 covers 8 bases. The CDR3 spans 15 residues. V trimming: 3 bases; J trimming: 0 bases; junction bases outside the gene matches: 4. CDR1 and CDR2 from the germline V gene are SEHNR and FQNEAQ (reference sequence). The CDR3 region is CASSFWTGSSYEQYF. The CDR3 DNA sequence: TGTGCCAGCAGCTTTTGGACAGGGAGCTCCTACGAGCAGTACTTC.

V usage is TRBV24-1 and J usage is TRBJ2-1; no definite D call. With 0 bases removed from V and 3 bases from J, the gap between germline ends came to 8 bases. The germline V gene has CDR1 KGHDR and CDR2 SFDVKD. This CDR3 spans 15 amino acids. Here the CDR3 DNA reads TGTGCCACCAGTGATTTGACAGTTGTCTACAATGAGCAGTTCTTC. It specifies CATSDLTVVYNEQFF.

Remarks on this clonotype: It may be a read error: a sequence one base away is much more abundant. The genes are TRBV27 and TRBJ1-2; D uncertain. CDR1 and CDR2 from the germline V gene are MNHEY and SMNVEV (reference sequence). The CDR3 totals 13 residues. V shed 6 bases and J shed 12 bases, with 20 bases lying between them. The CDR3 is CASSPTFQKGHTF. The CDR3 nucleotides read TGTGCCAGCAGCCCCACATTCCAGAAGGGCCACACCTTC.

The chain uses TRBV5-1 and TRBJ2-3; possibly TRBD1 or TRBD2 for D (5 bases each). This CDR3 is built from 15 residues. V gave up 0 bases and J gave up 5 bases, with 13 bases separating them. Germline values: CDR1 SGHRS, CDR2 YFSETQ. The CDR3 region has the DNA TGCGCCAGCAGCTTGGCTAGTGGGGCGGGAGATACGCAGTATTTT. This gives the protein CASSLASGAGDTQYF. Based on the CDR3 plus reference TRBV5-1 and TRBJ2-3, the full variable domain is KAGVTQTPRYLIKTRGQQVTLSCSPISGHRSVSWYQQTPGQGLQFLFEYFSETQRNKGNFPGRFSGRQFSNSRSEMNVSTLELGDSALYLCASSLASGAGDTQYFGPGTRLTVL.

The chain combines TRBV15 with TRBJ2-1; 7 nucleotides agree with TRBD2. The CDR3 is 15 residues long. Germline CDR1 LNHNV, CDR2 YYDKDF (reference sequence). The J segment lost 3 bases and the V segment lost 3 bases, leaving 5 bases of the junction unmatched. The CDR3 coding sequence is TGTGCCACCAGCAGTGTTCTAGCGGTCTACAATGAGCAGTTCTTC. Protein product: CATSSVLAVYNEQFF.

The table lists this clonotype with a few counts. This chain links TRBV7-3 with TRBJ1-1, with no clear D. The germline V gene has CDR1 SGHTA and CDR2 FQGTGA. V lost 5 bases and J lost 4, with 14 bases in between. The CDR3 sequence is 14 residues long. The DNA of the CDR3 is TGTGCCAGCAGCCCGAAGGGAAGAGGCACTGAAGCTTTCTTT. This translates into CASSPKGRGTEAFF.

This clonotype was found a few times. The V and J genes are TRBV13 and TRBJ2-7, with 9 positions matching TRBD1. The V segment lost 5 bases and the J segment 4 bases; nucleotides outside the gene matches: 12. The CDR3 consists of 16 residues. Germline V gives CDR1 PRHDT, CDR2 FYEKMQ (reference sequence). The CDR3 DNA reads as TGTGCCAGCAGCCCGGAACCGGGACAGGGTTTGTACGAGCAGTACTTC. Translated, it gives CASSPEPGQGLYEQYF.

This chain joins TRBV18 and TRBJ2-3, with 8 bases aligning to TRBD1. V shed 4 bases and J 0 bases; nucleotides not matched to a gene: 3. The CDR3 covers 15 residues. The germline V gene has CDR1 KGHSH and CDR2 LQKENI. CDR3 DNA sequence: TGTGCCAGCTCACAGGACAGGGTCAGCACAGATACGCAGTATTTT. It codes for CASSQDRVSTDTQYF.

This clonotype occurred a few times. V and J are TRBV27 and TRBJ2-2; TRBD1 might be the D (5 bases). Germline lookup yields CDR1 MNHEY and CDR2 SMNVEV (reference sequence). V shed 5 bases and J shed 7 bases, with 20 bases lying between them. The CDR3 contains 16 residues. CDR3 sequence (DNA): TGTGCCAGCAGTCCTTACTGGGAAGAAGGGGACGGGGAGCTGTTTTTT. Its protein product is CASSPYWEEGDGELFF.

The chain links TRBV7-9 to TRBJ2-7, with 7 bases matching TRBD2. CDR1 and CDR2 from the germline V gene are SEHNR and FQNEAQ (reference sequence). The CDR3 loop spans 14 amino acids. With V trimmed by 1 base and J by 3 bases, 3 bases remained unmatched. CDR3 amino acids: CASSLGTRFYEQYF. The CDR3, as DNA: TGTGCCAGCAGCTTAGGGACTAGATTCTACGAGCAGTACTTC.

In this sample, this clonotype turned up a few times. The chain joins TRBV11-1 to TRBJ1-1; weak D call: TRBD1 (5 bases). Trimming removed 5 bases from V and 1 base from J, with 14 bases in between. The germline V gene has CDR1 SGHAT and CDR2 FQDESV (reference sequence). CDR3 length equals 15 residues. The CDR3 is CASSLEGRQNTEAFF. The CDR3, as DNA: TGTGCCAGCAGCCTAGAGGGACGGCAGAACACTGAAGCTTTCTTT.

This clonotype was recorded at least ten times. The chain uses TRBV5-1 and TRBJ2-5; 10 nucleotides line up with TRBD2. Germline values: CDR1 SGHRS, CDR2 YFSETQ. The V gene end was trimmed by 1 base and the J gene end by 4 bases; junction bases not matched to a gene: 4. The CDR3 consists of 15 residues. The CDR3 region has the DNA TGCGCCAGCAGCTTGAAGCGGGGGGGCCGAGAGACCCAGTACTTC. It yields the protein CASSLKRGGRETQYF.

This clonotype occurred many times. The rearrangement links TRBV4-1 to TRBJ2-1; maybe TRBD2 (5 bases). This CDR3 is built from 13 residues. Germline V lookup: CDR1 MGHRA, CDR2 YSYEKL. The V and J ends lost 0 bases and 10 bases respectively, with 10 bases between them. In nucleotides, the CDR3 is TGCGCCAGCAGCCAAGAGGAGGCTGGAGAGCAGTTCTTC. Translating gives CASSQEEAGEQFF.

CDR3 in DNA: TGTGCCAGCAGCTTAGATGTCGGAAGGCTTTACACTGAAGCTTTCTTT. It encodes CASSLDVGRLYTEAFF. V gene TRBV11-2 combines with J gene TRBJ1-1; no clear D. Germline CDR1 and CDR2: SGHAT and FQNNGV. CDR3 length: 16 residues. Trimming stripped 0 bases from V and 3 bases from J, with 14 bases between. Together with reference TRBV11-2 and TRBJ1-1, the CDR3 gives the full variable domain: EAGVAQSPRYKIIEKRQSVAFWCNPISGHATLYWYQQILGQGPKLLIQFQNNGVVDDSQLPKDRFSAERLKGVDSTLKIQPAKLEDSAVYLCASSLDVGRLYTEAFFGQGTRLTVV.

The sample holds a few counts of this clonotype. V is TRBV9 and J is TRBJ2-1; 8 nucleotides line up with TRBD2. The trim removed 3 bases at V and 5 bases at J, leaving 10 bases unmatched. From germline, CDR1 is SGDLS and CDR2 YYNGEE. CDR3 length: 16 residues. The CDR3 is CASSAGSGGTHNEQFF. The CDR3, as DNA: TGTGCCAGCAGCGCAGGTTCGGGGGGGACCCACAATGAGCAGTTCTTC.

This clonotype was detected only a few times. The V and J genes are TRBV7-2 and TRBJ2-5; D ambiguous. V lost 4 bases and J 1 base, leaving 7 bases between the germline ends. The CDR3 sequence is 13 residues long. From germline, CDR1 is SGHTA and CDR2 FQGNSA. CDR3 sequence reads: CASSSYTQETQYF. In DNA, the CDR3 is TGTGCCAGCAGCTCTTACACCCAAGAGACCCAGTACTTC.

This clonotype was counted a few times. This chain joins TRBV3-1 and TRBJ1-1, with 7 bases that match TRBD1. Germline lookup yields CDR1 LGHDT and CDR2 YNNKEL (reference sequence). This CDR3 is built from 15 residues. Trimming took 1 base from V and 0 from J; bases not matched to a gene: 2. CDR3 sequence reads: CASSQGTGLNTEAFF. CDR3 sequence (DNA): TGTGCCAGCAGCCAAGGGACAGGATTGAACACTGAAGCTTTCTTT.

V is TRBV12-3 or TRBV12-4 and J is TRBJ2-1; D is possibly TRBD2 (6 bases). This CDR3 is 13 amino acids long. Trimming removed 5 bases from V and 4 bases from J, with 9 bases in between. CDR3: CASSIGGYNEQFF. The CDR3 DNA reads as TGTGCCAGCAGTATAGGAGGGTACAATGAGCAGTTCTTC.

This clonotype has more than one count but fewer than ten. The CDR3 is CASRAGPGPYEQYF. The CDR3, as DNA: TGTGCCAGCAGAGCTGGTCCCGGGCCCTACGAGCAGTACTTC. V gene TRBV6-5 combines with J gene TRBJ2-7; D gene uncertain. The CDR3 spans 14 residues. Germline values: CDR1 MNHEY, CDR2 SVGAGI. V lost 6 bases and J 2 bases, leaving 14 bases between the germline ends.

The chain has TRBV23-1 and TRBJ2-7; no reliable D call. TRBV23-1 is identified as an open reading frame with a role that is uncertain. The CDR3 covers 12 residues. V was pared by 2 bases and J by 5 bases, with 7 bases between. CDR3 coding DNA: TGCGCCAGCAGTCAAAAAGGCAACGAGCAGTACTTC. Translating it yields CASSQKGNEQYF.

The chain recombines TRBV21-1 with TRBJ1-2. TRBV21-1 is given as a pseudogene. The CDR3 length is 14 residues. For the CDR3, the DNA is TGTGCCAGCAGCAATACGCCGGCAATGGACGGCTACACCTTC. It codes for CASSNTPAMDGYTF.

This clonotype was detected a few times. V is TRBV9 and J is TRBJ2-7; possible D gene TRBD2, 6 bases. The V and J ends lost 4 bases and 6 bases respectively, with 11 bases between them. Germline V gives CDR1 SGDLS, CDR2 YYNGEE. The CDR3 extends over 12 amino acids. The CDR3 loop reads CASSPGTREQYF. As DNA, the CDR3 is TGTGCCAGCAGCCCAGGGACTCGCGAGCAGTACTTC. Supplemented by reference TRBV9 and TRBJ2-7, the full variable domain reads DSGVTQTPKHLITATGQRVTLRCSPRSGDLSVYWYQQSLDQGLQFLIQYYNGEERAKGNILERFSAQQFPDLHSELNLSSLELGDSALYFCASSPGTREQYFGPGTRLTVT.